This T cell receptor (beta chain) derives from a study of glioma-infiltrating T cells after dendritic cell vaccination. Study-wide background: Between the early 2000s and the early 2010s, patients got autologous tumor lysate-pulsed dendritic cell vaccines. Study-level findings and limits: No direct clonality-survival link was found; a diverse polyclonal response may matter.

Up to about 2 ug genomic DNA was used for TCRB CDR3 amplification. Produced via immunoSEQ multiplex PCR; TCRdb's table is partial and in-frame only. The sample has 90,000 to 100,000 clones, 79% seen once. The CDR3 totals 15 residues. Germline V gives CDR1 MDHEN, CDR2 SYDVKM. Trimming removed 10 bases at V and 2 bases at J, with 19 bases between. This clone was seen only once. Its target is not known. Fresh-frozen tumor tissue and more than two years of survival data were available for all. This receptor was obtained from a human donor with glioblastoma. The specimen was blood, collected before dendritic cell vaccination. The chain employs TRBV28 and TRBJ2-3, with D possibly being TRBD2 (6 bases). CDR3 amino acids: CATSGLGGNTDTQYF. The CDR3 bases are TGTGCCACATCAGGGCTTGGAGGGAACACAGATACGCAGTATTTT.